These 32 T cell receptor beta chains came from one sample sequenced in a study of response to subunit inactivated influenza vaccine. TCRdb redid the calling of the RT-PCR reads with MiXCR, one entry per CDR3 protein. The sample includes hundreds of thousands of distinct CDR3 sequences, 10% to 15% seen only once; the top ten take 10%. The sample was PBMCs from blood, taken on the day of vaccination. These receptor sequences come from a man in his forties or fifties who received an inactivated influenza vaccine.

This clonotype occurred a few times. The V and J genes are TRBV20-1 and TRBJ2-5, with TRBD2 identical over 7 bases. Germline values: CDR1 DFQATT, CDR2 SNEGSKA (reference sequence). CDR3 size: 14 residues. V gave up 3 bases and J gave up 5 bases; unmatched junction bases: 9. CDR3 DNA: TGCAGTGCTAGTCACGGGGGGTTCTCTGAGACCCAGTACTTC. Translation gives CSASHGGFSETQYF.

This clonotype has a handful of counts. The chain combines TRBV15 with TRBJ2-1; no definite D call. The CDR3 totals 15 residues. V lost 0 bases to trimming and J lost 3 bases, with 9 bases between them. Germline V CDR1 and CDR2: LNHNV, YYDKDF (reference sequence). This CDR3 is CATSRDEGSYNEQFF. The DNA of the CDR3 is TGTGCCACCAGCAGAGATGAAGGCAGCTACAATGAGCAGTTCTTC.

This clonotype was recorded only once. The chain carries TRBV4-1 and TRBJ1-6; 12 bases fit TRBD1. The CDR3 has 18 amino acids. Germline V gives CDR1 MGHRA, CDR2 YSYEKL. The J segment lost 6 bases and the V segment lost 0 bases, leaving 6 bases of the junction unmatched. The CDR3 region is CASSQDTGQGASNSPLHF. The CDR3, as DNA: TGCGCCAGCAGCCAAGATACGGGACAGGGGGCAAGTAATTCACCCCTCCACTTT.

The chain carries TRBV3-1 and TRBJ2-2, with 8 bases identical to TRBD2. V was clipped by 4 bases and J by 0 bases; unmatched bases: 19. The CDR3 loop spans 21 amino acids. Germline V gives CDR1 LGHDT, CDR2 YNNKEL (reference sequence). This CDR3 reads CASSRNYRARGGNANTGELFF. The CDR3 nucleotides read TGTGCCAGCAGCCGTAACTACAGGGCTCGGGGGGGGAACGCGAACACCGGGGAGCTGTTTTTT.

This clonotype has just a few counts. The V gene is TRBV6-1, the J gene TRBJ2-7; D remains unclear. The CDR3 has 15 amino acids. Trimming took 6 bases from V and 4 from J, leaving 19 bases between them. Per germline, CDR1 MNHNS and CDR2 SASEGT. For the CDR3, the DNA is TGTGCCAGCAGGCACCCAGCCTCTCAGCCTTACGAGCAGTACTTC. This translates into CASRHPASQPYEQYF.

V gene TRBV28 combines with J gene TRBJ2-7, with a possible D match to TRBD2 (6 bases). The germline gives CDR1 MDHEN, CDR2 SYDVKM. The CDR3 has 15 residues. Trimming left V 2 bases short and J 4 bases short, with 15 bases between. CDR3 sequence: CASSLTGDLKYEQYF. CDR3 nucleotides: TGTGCCAGCAGTTTAACGGGGGACCTTAAGTACGAGCAGTACTTC. The full variable domain, with the rest looked up from reference TRBV28 and TRBJ2-7, is DVKVTQSSRYLVKRTGEKVFLECVQDMDHENMFWYRQDPGLGLRLIYFSYDVKMKEKGDIPEGYSVSREKKERFSLILESASTNQTSMYLCASSLTGDLKYEQYFGPGTRLTVT.

J is TRBJ2-6 and V is TRBV30; D gene unclear. Germline loops: CDR1 GTSNPN, CDR2 SVGIG (reference sequence). Deletions cut 0 bases from V and 2 bases from J, with 2 bases between. The CDR3 is 13 residues long. The CDR3 spells CAWSVPGANVLTF. The CDR3 region has the DNA TGTGCCTGGAGTGTACCTGGGGCCAACGTCCTGACTTTC.

This chain links TRBV5-4 with TRBJ2-5; TRBD1 matches 8 bases. Losses at the gene ends were 0 bases for V and 1 base for J; bases not matched to a gene: 5. Per germline, CDR1 SGHNT and CDR2 YYREEE (reference sequence). The CDR3 loop spans 16 amino acids. The CDR3 sequence is CASSLAGGLLQETQYF. The CDR3 nucleotides read TGTGCCAGCAGCTTGGCAGGGGGCTTACTCCAAGAGACCCAGTACTTC.

This chain uses TRBV13 with TRBJ2-5, with a weak D call TRBD2 (5 bases). Looked up from germline, CDR1 is PRHDT and CDR2 is FYEKMQ (reference sequence). The length of the CDR3 is 15 residues. The V end lost 6 bases, the J end lost 4 bases, and 18 bases lay between the germline ends. Here the CDR3 reads CASSKSGGFAETQYF. As DNA, the CDR3 is TGTGCCAGCAGTAAAAGCGGCGGGTTCGCAGAGACCCAGTACTTC.

V and J are TRBV20-1 and TRBJ2-7, with TRBD2 as a possible D gene (6 bases). Trimming took off 5 bases at V and 3 bases at J, with 11 bases between the two ends. In germline, CDR1 is DFQATT, CDR2 SNEGSKA (reference sequence). The CDR3 length is 12 residues. The CDR3 nucleotides read TGCAGTGCTCTTCTAGCGAACTACGAGCAGTACTTC. Protein: CSALLANYEQYF.

This clonotype was observed many times. The V and J genes are TRBV12-3 or TRBV12-4 and TRBJ1-6, with D tentatively TRBD1 (5 bases). V was shortened by 1 base and J by 7 bases, with 11 bases between the two germline ends. The CDR3 is 15 residues long. The CDR3 loop reads CASSLGGQGNSPLHF. Here the CDR3 DNA reads TGTGCCAGCAGTTTAGGGGGCCAAGGGAATTCACCCCTCCACTTT.

This clonotype was seen more than once but under ten times. The V gene is TRBV5-1, the J gene TRBJ2-3; TRBD1 matches 8 bases. The trim removed 6 bases at V and 1 base at J, leaving 7 bases unmatched. Germline values: CDR1 SGHRS, CDR2 YFSETQ. The CDR3 is made up of 15 amino acids. CDR3 region: CASNSGTGGTDTQYF. CDR3 bases: TGCGCCAGCAACTCCGGGACAGGCGGCACAGATACGCAGTATTTT.

The chain carries TRBV6-2 or TRBV6-3 and TRBJ2-1; D remains ambiguous. This CDR3 region has 12 residues. Trimming stripped 4 bases from V and 15 bases from J, with 16 bases between. Germline V gives CDR1 MNHEY, CDR2 SVGEGT. The CDR3 coding sequence is TGTGCCAGCAGTTCCGGAGAGAGGCGGCGGTTCTTC. This translates into CASSSGERRRFF.

This clonotype was detected only a few times. The rearrangement uses TRBV4-3 and TRBJ2-3, with 7 bases lining up with TRBD2. Germline values: CDR1 LGHNA, CDR2 YSLEER. The CDR3 spans 18 residues. V shed 0 bases, J shed 3 bases, and the junction held 12 bases outside the gene matches. CDR3 residues: CASSQDWDYLQGTDTQYF. CDR3 coding DNA: TGCGCCAGCAGCCAAGATTGGGACTACCTCCAAGGGACAGATACGCAGTATTTT.

This clonotype was detected many times. V gene TRBV7-9 combines with J gene TRBJ2-1; 7 bases are a match to TRBD1. Germline V gene lookup returns CDR1 SEHNR and CDR2 FQNEAQ (reference sequence). Trimming cost V 5 bases and J 4 bases; bases outside gene matches: 8. This CDR3 has 15 residues. CDR3 coding DNA: TGTGCCAGCAGCCCAACAGGGGTTATTTACAATGAGCAGTTCTTC. It specifies CASSPTGVIYNEQFF.

V gene TRBV20-1 combines with J gene TRBJ1-2; D is possibly TRBD1 (5 bases). The germline CDR1 and CDR2 sequences are DFQATT and SNEGSKA (reference sequence). Trimming took off 3 bases at V and 7 bases at J, with 18 bases between the two ends. The CDR3 runs to 14 residues. CDR3 sequence: CSASGDARRGGYTF. The CDR3 DNA reads as TGCAGTGCTAGCGGGGACGCCAGGAGGGGTGGCTACACCTTC.

This chain joins TRBV20-1 and TRBJ2-1; 14 positions match TRBD2. The CDR3 runs to 16 residues. The junction had 5 bases not matched to a gene; V was cut back by 6 bases and J by 1 base. Germline CDR1 is DFQATT and CDR2 is SNEGSKA (reference sequence). The CDR3 reads CSARTSGRSSYNEQFF. In nucleotides, the CDR3 is TGCAGTGCAAGGACTAGCGGGAGGTCATCCTACAATGAGCAGTTCTTC.

This clonotype turned up a few times. The genes are TRBV6-1 and TRBJ2-3; D remains ambiguous. CDR1 is MNHNS and CDR2 is SASEGT in the germline V gene. Trimming shortened V by 8 bases and J by 2 bases, and 8 bases separated the two germline ends. The CDR3 covers 12 residues. CDR3 DNA: TGTGCCAGCGAGGATACCACAGATACGCAGTATTTT. Its protein is CASEDTTDTQYF.

V and J are TRBV7-2 and TRBJ2-7; D is unclear. CDR3 size: 17 residues. V lost 1 base to trimming and J lost 8 bases, with 24 bases between them. Per germline, CDR1 SGHTA and CDR2 FQGNSA. The DNA for the CDR3 is TGTGCCAGCAGCTTAGGTGACCAGGTCCCGAATAGGTATAAGCAGTACTTC. Translation gives CASSLGDQVPNRYKQYF.

A few counts support this clonotype. J is TRBJ2-7 and V is TRBV20-1; D not certain. The germline V and J ends were trimmed by 0 bases and 2 bases, with 11 bases remaining between them. This CDR3 region has 14 residues. CDR1 and CDR2 (germline): DFQATT, SNEGSKA (reference sequence). The DNA for the CDR3 is TGCAGTGCTAGAGATGTAGGCGGCACCTACGAGCAGTACTTC. Encoded protein: CSARDVGGTYEQYF.

This clonotype showed up just a few times. The V and J genes are TRBV10-3 and TRBJ2-7; D is undetermined. This CDR3 contains 11 residues. V lost 2 bases to trimming and J lost 6 bases, with 5 bases between them. Germline loops: CDR1 ENHRY, CDR2 SYGVKD. CDR3 bases: TGTGCCATCAGTGAGCTGGGCGAGCAGTACTTC. Amino acid sequence: CAISELGEQYF.

Only a few counts were recorded for this clonotype. This chain connects TRBV6-1 to TRBJ1-2; D possibly corresponds to TRBD1 (5 bases). This CDR3 is built from 15 residues. Germline V lookup: CDR1 MNHNS, CDR2 SASEGT. Trimming removed 2 bases from V and 0 bases from J, with 10 bases in between. The CDR3 is CASSESTAANYGYTF. CDR3 sequence (DNA): TGTGCCAGCAGTGAATCGACAGCAGCTAACTATGGCTACACCTTC.

This clonotype was seen repeatedly, ten times or more. The chain couples TRBV12-3 or TRBV12-4 to TRBJ2-1; D is tentatively TRBD1 or TRBD2 (6 bases each). V was trimmed by 5 bases and J by 2 bases, leaving 19 bases between them. The CDR3 is made up of 17 amino acids. CDR3 protein: CASSPLRTGAPYNEQFF. DNA of the CDR3: TGTGCCAGCAGTCCCCTAAGGACGGGGGCCCCCTACAATGAGCAGTTCTTC.

This chain uses TRBV9 with TRBJ1-2; D unclear. The CDR3 contains 13 residues. V was trimmed by 0 bases and J by 7 bases, leaving 10 bases between them. Germline CDR1 SGDLS, CDR2 YYNGEE. The DNA for the CDR3 is TGTGCCAGCAGCGTAGCCGAGGGTTCTGGCTACACCTTC. Protein sequence: CASSVAEGSGYTF.

The chain recombines TRBV28 with TRBJ2-7; TRBD2 matches 7 bases. This CDR3 region has 13 residues. Looked up from germline, CDR1 is MDHEN and CDR2 is SYDVKM. V gave up 8 bases and J gave up 6 bases; unmatched junction bases: 10. This CDR3 reads CASLPGGKGEQYF. CDR3 DNA: TGTGCCAGCCTCCCCGGGGGGAAGGGCGAGCAGTACTTC. The whole variable domain, remainder taken from reference TRBV28 and TRBJ2-7, is DVKVTQSSRYLVKRTGEKVFLECVQDMDHENMFWYRQDPGLGLRLIYFSYDVKMKEKGDIPEGYSVSREKKERFSLILESASTNQTSMYLCASLPGGKGEQYFGPGTRLTVT.

A few counts support this clonotype. The chain is built from TRBV20-1 and TRBJ2-2; no reliable D call. In germline, CDR1 is DFQATT, CDR2 SNEGSKA (reference sequence). The CDR3 totals 15 residues. V was cut by 3 bases and J by 1 base, with 12 bases left in between. DNA of the CDR3: TGCAGTGCTAGTATTGGATTTCTGAACACCGGGGAGCTGTTTTTT. This gives the protein CSASIGFLNTGELFF.

This clonotype was seen a handful of times. The rearrangement joins TRBV27 to TRBJ2-1, with D perhaps matching TRBD2 (5 bases). CDR1 MNHEY and CDR2 SMNVEV come from the germline V gene (reference sequence). The V gene lost 1 base and the J gene lost 6 bases, with 19 bases spanning the gap. The CDR3 covers 17 residues. CDR3 sequence (DNA): TGTGCCAGCAGTTTATTGGCGCGGGCTAGCCCGGGCAATGAGCAGTTCTTC. This gives the protein CASSLLARASPGNEQFF.

This clonotype was seen repeatedly, ten times or more. The chain recombines TRBV4-2 with TRBJ1-1; no reliable D call. Trimming cost V 0 bases and J 5 bases, with 13 bases left between them. The CDR3 has 15 amino acids. Germline V lookup: CDR1 LGHNA, CDR2 YNFKEQ. This CDR3 is CASSQDVGSRTEAFF. The CDR3 nucleotides read TGTGCCAGCAGCCAAGATGTTGGGTCTAGGACTGAAGCTTTCTTT.

This clonotype has ten or more counts. V usage is TRBV3-1 and J usage is TRBJ2-1; no definite D call. CDR3 length equals 12 residues. V gave up 5 bases and J gave up 7 bases, with 9 bases separating them. Germline lookup yields CDR1 LGHDT and CDR2 YNNKEL (reference sequence). Written as DNA, the CDR3 is TGTGCCAGCAGCTTCGGCCATAATGAGCAGTTCTTC. It codes for CASSFGHNEQFF.

The V call is TRBV18, the J call TRBJ2-7; 7 bases map to TRBD2. Germline CDR1 is KGHSH and CDR2 is LQKENI. The CDR3 runs to 12 residues. With 2 bases clipped from V and 5 bases from J, the junction kept 0 bases outside the gene matches. CDR3 sequence (DNA): TGTGCCAGCTCACCAACTAGCGACGAGCAGTACTTC. Protein product: CASSPTSDEQYF.

The chain is built from TRBV10-3 and TRBJ2-2; the D gene could be TRBD1 or TRBD2 (5 bases each). From germline, CDR1 is ENHRY and CDR2 SYGVKD. The CDR3 has 14 amino acids. The V end lost 6 bases, the J end lost 0 bases, and 8 bases lay between the germline ends. As DNA, the CDR3 is TGTGCCATCAGGTGGGGGACGAACACCGGGGAGCTGTTTTTT. This codes for CAIRWGTNTGELFF.

A few counts support this clonotype. This rearrangement joins TRBV5-1 to TRBJ2-1; 8 nucleotides match TRBD2. The trim removed 0 bases at V and 5 bases at J, leaving 4 bases unmatched. From germline, CDR1 is SGHRS and CDR2 YFSETQ. There are 15 residues in the CDR3. The CDR3 is CASSLGSGSDNEQFF. DNA for the CDR3: TGCGCCAGCAGCTTGGGAAGCGGGAGCGACAATGAGCAGTTCTTC.